This T cell receptor (beta chain) was identified in a study of blood T cells in healthy people across ages. Overall study findings and caveats: Roughly linearly, TCR beta diversity per million T cells fell as age increased. Aged donors had fewer naive CD4+ cells and lower diversity than long-lived donors.

The CDR3 sequence is 13 residues long. The V gene lost 3 bases and the J gene lost 3 bases, with 10 bases spanning the gap. CDR1 is SGHRS, CDR2 YFSETQ, per germline. This clonotype occurred many times. No antigen is known for it. In terms of origin and age, donors were healthy Caucasian individuals from Russia aged about 6 to 90. Researchers report isolating at least 6.5 million PBMCs per sample. The second PCR ran roughly 6 to 11 cycles with a sample-barcoded 5' primer and J-beta primers. TCRdb re-called the 5' RACE reads through MiXCR, storing one row per CDR3 protein. The data show over a million distinct CDR3 sequences, approximately 60% seen once.

The chain carries TRBV5-1 and TRBJ2-7, with D perhaps given as TRBD1 or TRBD2 (5 bases each). This clonotype was sampled from a man aged 18 to 30 in good health. The specimen sequenced was blood. The DNA of the CDR3 is TGCGCCAGCAGCTCGGGACCTTACTACGAGCAGTACTTC. Encoded protein: CASSSGPYYEQYF. Drawing the rest from reference TRBV5-1 and TRBJ2-7, the complete variable domain is KAGVTQTPRYLIKTRGQQVTLSCSPISGHRSVSWYQQTPGQGLQFLFEYFSETQRNKGNFPGRFSGRQFSNSRSEMNVSTLELGDSALYLCASSSGPYYEQYFGPGTRLTVT.